Presented here are 6 T cell receptor beta chains from one specimen sequenced in a study of blood T cell repertoires in COVID-19. Method: immunoSEQ multiplex PCR; TCRdb's copy keeps in-frame clones and lacks some. The data contain a few hundred thousand clones, less than 90% of them singletons. Specimen: PBMCs or T cells enriched from blood (not recorded which). These receptors were obtained from a woman in her fifties or sixties who had recovered from COVID-19.

The chain uses TRBV5-1 and TRBJ1-1, with 8 positions matching TRBD1. Germline V gene data show CDR1 as SGHRS and CDR2 as YFSETQ. Unmatched junction bases numbered 7, after V lost 4 bases and J lost 5 bases. CDR3 length: 14 residues. The CDR3 nucleotides read TGCGCCAGCAGCCTACTCGGACAGGGAACTGAAGCTTTCTTT. This translates into CASSLLGQGTEAFF.

The rearrangement joins TRBV3-1 (or the pseudogene TRBV3-2) to TRBJ2-3; 9 bases align to TRBD1. The CDR3 runs to 15 residues. Germline CDR1 is LGHDT and CDR2 is YNNKEL (reference sequence). The trim removed 7 bases at V and 6 bases at J, leaving 11 bases unmatched. In DNA form, the CDR3 reads TGTGCCAGCAAAAGCGGCGGGACAGGGTCGGATACGCAGTATTTT. It specifies CASKSGGTGSDTQYF.

This sequence joins TRBV5-6 and TRBJ1-1, with TRBD1 matching over 7 bases. The CDR3 sequence is 13 residues long. V dropped 4 bases and J dropped 10; count of bases not matched to a gene: 10. Germline lookup yields CDR1 SGHDT and CDR2 YYEEEE. The CDR3 nucleotides read TGTGCCAGCAGCAGGAGGGGGCCTGGGGGAGCTTTCTTT. Translated: CASSRRGPGGAFF.

Of note for this clone: Other DNA sequences in the same sample also yield this CDR3. The rearrangement links TRBV5-1 to TRBJ2-5, with D perhaps TRBD1 (5 bases). The germline V gene has CDR1 SGHRS and CDR2 YFSETQ. CDR3 length equals 13 residues. The V gene lost 1 base and the J gene lost 5 bases, with 9 bases spanning the gap. The chain's CDR3 is CASSLQGGETQYF. The CDR3 DNA follows: TGCGCCAGCAGCTTGCAGGGTGGGGAGACCCAGTACTTC. Full variable domain (missing parts from reference TRBV5-1 and TRBJ2-5): KAGVTQTPRYLIKTRGQQVTLSCSPISGHRSVSWYQQTPGQGLQFLFEYFSETQRNKGNFPGRFSGRQFSNSRSEMNVSTLELGDSALYLCASSLQGGETQYFGPGTRLLVL.

Only one count was recorded for this clone. The chain recombines TRBV4-1 with TRBJ2-3, with D possibly matching TRBD2 (6 bases). Germline loops: CDR1 MGHRA, CDR2 YSYEKL. The CDR3 length is 13 residues. Trimming removed 3 bases from V and 6 bases from J, with 10 bases in between. The CDR3 protein is CASSQGRWDTQYF. The CDR3 DNA sequence: TGCGCCAGCAGCCAGGGGAGGTGGGATACGCAGTATTTT.

This clone has only one observation. The chain carries TRBV3-1 (or the pseudogene TRBV3-2) and TRBJ2-3; 7 bases match TRBD2. V was clipped by 1 base and J by 5 bases; unmatched bases: 3. The CDR3 runs to 14 residues. The germline V gene encodes CDR1 LGHDT and CDR2 YNNKEL (reference sequence). The DNA for the CDR3 is TGTGCCAGCAGCCAAGGGCCGGGAGGAGATACGCAGTATTTT. This encodes CASSQGPGGDTQYF.